This TCR beta chain was sequenced in a study of cytomegalovirus exposure and HLA in healthy donors. Study at large: About 85 million unique TCRs from HLA-typed donors were held in an early release of data.

On this clone itself: Its antigen remains unknown.

The CDR3 loop spans 18 amino acids. Looked up from germline, CDR1 is SGHRS and CDR2 is YFSETQ. Deletions cut 4 bases from V and 1 base from J, with 20 bases between. The primer mix had 60 Vbeta and 13 Jbeta primers. This table comes from immunoSEQ multiplex PCR, and its TCRdb copy is limited to in-frame clones, with some not included. The sample has about 200,000 clones; 60% to 80% are singletons. Study-wide results and caveats: In the analysis, some V segments, TRBV6-2 and TRBV6-3 included, were excluded as indistinguishable. Researchers reportedly found TCR beta sequences accurately predicted most subjects' HLA-A and HLA-B alleles. Previous analysis showed most TCR beta V segments were productive about 87% or about 30% of the time.

Sequencing was performed on PBMCs. V and J are TRBV5-1 and TRBJ2-2; D may be TRBD2 (5 bases). The TCR was taken from a male donor in good health and CMV-seronegative. This CDR3 is CASSQLGGRGGNTGELFF. CDR3 bases: TGCGCCAGCAGCCAGCTCGGAGGACGCGGCGGGAACACCGGGGAGCTGTTTTTT.